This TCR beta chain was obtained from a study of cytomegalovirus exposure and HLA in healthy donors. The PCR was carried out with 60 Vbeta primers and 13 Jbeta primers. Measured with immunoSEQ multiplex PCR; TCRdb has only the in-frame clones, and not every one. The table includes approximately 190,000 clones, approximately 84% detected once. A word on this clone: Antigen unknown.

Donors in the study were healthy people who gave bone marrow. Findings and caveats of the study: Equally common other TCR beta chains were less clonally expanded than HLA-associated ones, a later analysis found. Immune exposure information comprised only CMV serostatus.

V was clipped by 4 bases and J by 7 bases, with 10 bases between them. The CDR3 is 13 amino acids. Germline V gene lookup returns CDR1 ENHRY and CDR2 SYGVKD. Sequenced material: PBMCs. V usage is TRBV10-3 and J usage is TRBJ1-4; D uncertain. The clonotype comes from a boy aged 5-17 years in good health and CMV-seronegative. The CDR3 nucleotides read TGTGCCATCAGTGGGAGTAGCGGTGAAAAACTGTTTTTT. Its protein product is CAISGSSGEKLFF.